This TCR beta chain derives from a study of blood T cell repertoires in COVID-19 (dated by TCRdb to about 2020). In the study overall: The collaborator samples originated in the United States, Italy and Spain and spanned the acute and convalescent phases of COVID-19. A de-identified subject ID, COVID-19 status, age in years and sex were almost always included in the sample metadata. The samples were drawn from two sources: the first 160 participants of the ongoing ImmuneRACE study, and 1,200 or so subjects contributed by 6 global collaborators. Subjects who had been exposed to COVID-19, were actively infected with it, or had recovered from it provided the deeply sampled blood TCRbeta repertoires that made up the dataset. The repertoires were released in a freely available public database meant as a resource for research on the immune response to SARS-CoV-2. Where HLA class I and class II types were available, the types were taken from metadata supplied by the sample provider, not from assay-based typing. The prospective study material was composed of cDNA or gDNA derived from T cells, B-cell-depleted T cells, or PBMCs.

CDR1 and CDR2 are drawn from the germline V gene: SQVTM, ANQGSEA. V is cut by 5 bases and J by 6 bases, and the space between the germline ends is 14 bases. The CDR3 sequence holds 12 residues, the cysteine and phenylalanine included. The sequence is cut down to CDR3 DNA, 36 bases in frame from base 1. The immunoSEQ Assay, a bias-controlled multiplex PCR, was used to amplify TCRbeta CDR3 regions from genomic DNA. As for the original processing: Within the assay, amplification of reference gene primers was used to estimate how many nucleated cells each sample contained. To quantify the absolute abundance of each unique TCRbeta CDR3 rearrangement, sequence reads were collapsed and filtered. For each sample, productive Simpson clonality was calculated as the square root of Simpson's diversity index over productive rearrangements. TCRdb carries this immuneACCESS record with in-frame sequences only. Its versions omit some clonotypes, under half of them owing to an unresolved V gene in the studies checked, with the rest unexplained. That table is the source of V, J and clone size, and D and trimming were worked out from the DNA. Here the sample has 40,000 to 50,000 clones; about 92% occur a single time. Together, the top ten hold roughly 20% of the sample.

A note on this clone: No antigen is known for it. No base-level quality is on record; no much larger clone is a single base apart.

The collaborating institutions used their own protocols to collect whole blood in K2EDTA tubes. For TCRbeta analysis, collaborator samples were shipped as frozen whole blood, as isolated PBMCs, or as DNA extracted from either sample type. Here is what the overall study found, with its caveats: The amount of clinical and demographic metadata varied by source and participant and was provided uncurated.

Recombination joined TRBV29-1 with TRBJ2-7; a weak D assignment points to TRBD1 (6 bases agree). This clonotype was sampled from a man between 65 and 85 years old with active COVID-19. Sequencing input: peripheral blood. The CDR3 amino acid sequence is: CSVLGQFSEQYF. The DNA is TGCAGCGTTTTGGGACAATTCTCCGAGCAGTACTTC.